Listed below are T cell receptor beta chains from one sample, sequenced in a study of shared clonotypes between healthy human individuals. Measured with immunoSEQ multiplex PCR; TCRdb has only the in-frame clones, and not every one. The sample holds about 1 million clones; around 74% are singletons and the top ten take approximately 1.5%. The sequencing input was memory CD4+ T cells sorted from blood. The receptors stem from a man aged 18 to 29 in good health. CDR3s include the opening cysteine and the closing phenylalanine or tryptophan. A D gene is named only where the DNA matches it firmly. Size values are once, few and many counts, or a class for expanded clones, and some rows have none.

j_call d_call v_call clone_size cdr3_aa
TRBJ1-1 . TRBV7-9 . CASVSLSGSAEAFF
TRBJ2-1 TRBD1 TRBV28 . CASSSPDRSYNEQFF
TRBJ2-3 . TRBV5-8 . CASSLSGNTDTQYF
TRBJ1-3 TRBD1 TRBV11-2 few CASSLTPQGAGNTIYF
TRBJ1-1 TRBD1 TRBV7-2 . CASSLITGAMYEAFF
TRBJ2-5 . TRBV28 . CASSFVLGGETQYF
TRBJ2-3 TRBD2 TRBV10-2 . CASSEWAGDPPDTQYF
TRBJ1-6 . TRBV6-4 . CASSSGTIGHSPLHF
TRBJ2-7 TRBD1 TRBV27 . CASRPTGRHEQYF
TRBJ2-2 . TRBV29-1 . CSVTTLADTGELFF
TRBJ2-1 . TRBV7-9 . CASSLAFGGWNEQFF
TRBJ2-3 . TRBV11-3 . CASSLDRTTDTQYF
TRBJ2-4 . TRBV11-2 . CASSFGGRDIQYF
TRBJ1-4 . TRBV5-4 . CASSPRKPDRGGEKLFF
TRBJ1-6 . TRBV10-3 once CAISESGVPLHF
TRBJ2-7 TRBD2 TRBV18 . CASSPPGLAGSYEQYF
TRBJ2-7 TRBD1 TRBV2 few CASSQDRAYEQYF
TRBJ2-7 . TRBV5-6 . CASSLRRMSYEQYF
TRBJ2-7 . TRBV6-5 once CASSYASRGRDEQYF
TRBJ1-4 . TRBV21-1 . CASSKGEGIATNEKLFF
TRBJ1-2 TRBD1 TRBV6-6 . CASSYRDSTYGYTF
TRBJ2-3 TRBD2 TRBV18 . CASSPGLAGTDTQYF
TRBJ1-6 . TRBV27 few CASSLELGAWDSPLHF
TRBJ2-3 . TRBV5-1 . CASSSGAATDTQYF
TRBJ2-5 TRBD1 TRBV14 once CASSLRGLQETQYF
TRBJ2-4 . TRBV2 . CASSETWAPDVATKNIQYF
TRBJ1-6 . TRBV7-2 . CASSLAGGGGRNSPLHF
TRBJ2-2 TRBD1 TRBV5-1 . CASSLRTGNTGELFF
TRBJ1-6 TRBD1 TRBV5-1 . CASSPRTGSSYNSPLHF
TRBJ2-5 . TRBV19 few CASSITRQETQYF
TRBJ2-2 . TRBV27 . CASSLPRGGELFF
TRBJ1-4 . TRBV9 few CASSVATANEKLFF
TRBJ1-1 . TRBV12-5 few CASVHWGGNQNTEAFF
TRBJ1-2 TRBD1 TRBV6-6 . CASSPPGQGESGYTF
TRBJ2-3 . TRBV5-1 . CASSFQRATDTQYF
TRBJ2-3 TRBD2 TRBV18 . CASSQFRTSGGTDTQYF
TRBJ2-7 . TRBV11-2 . CASSLGNTPYEQYF
TRBJ1-2 . TRBV2 . CASSGTGRSRSNYGYTF
TRBJ2-7 . TRBV2 few CASSETSYEQYF
TRBJ2-7 . TRBV25-1 once CASTDDRSYEQYF
TRBJ1-6 TRBD1 TRBV4-1 . CASSPGQGNPNNSPLHF
TRBJ2-5 TRBD1 TRBV2 few CASRKAGGPAQYF
TRBJ1-1 . TRBV14 few CASSPRRNTEAFF
TRBJ1-5 TRBD1 TRBV28 . CASSLSDRGRQPQHF
TRBJ2-7 TRBD2 TRBV13 once CASSLKREGYEQYF
TRBJ1-4 TRBD1 TRBV7-2 once CASSLRDRDEKLFF
TRBJ1-2 . TRBV7-9 . CASSPRWDGTNYGYTF
TRBJ1-3 . TRBV18 few CASSPRESGNTIYF
TRBJ2-1 TRBD2 TRBV19 . CASAIAGGLNEQFF
TRBJ2-3 . TRBV5-4 . CASTTDYSTDTQYF
TRBJ1-2 TRBD1 TRBV29-1 . CSALKGGTGSGYTF
TRBJ1-4 TRBD1 TRBV2 . CASSKNRGLGEKLFF
TRBJ2-3 TRBD2 TRBV11-3 once CASSLATSGRRDTQYF
TRBJ1-5 TRBD1 TRBV7-9 . CASSLGTGGPNQPQHF
TRBJ1-2 TRBD1 TRBV4-1 . CASSQAGQGSYGYTF